These 29 T cell receptor beta chains were all obtained from the same sample, sequenced in a study of OX40 agonist ivuxolimab in advanced cancers. Sequenced by immunoSEQ multiplex PCR; TCRdb stores in-frame clones only, minus some. The sample lists about 32,000 clones, 80% to 95% occurring once. Sequenced material: CD4+ or CD8+ T cells sorted from blood, taken in a trial of the OX40 agonist ivuxolimab. These receptors originate from an adult with an advanced solid tumor such as melanoma, head and neck, liver or kidney cancer.

V and J are TRBV6-5 and TRBJ2-5; D not certain. Germline V gene data show CDR1 as MNHEY and CDR2 as SVGAGI. The CDR3 has 12 residues. V dropped 8 bases and J dropped 5 bases, with 12 bases sitting between them. The CDR3 region has the DNA TGTGCCAGCTGGGCCCCGGAGGAGACCCAGTACTTC. It specifies CASWAPEETQYF.

V is TRBV19 and J is TRBJ2-7, with TRBD2 matching 9 bases. Unmatched junction bases numbered 9, after V lost 1 base and J lost 2 bases. From germline, CDR1 is LNHDA and CDR2 SQIVND (reference sequence). This CDR3 is 17 amino acids long. The CDR3 nucleotides are TGTGCCAGTAGTATAGGTGCAGCGGGAGGCATCGCCTACGAGCAGTACTTC. Protein sequence: CASSIGAAGGIAYEQYF.

This chain uses TRBV10-3 with TRBJ2-7; a weak D match, TRBD2 (6 bases). CDR3 length: 12 amino acids. Per the germline V gene, CDR1 is ENHRY and CDR2 is SYGVKD. Trimming pared 3 bases from V and 10 bases from J, leaving 13 bases between. The CDR3 spells CAISEEGLRQYV. The CDR3 region has the DNA TGTGCCATCAGTGAAGAGGGACTTCGTCAGTACGTC.

This clone was observed once. The chain joins TRBV10-3 to TRBJ2-3, with 9 bases identical to TRBD1. The CDR3 runs to 15 residues. V trimming: 6 bases; J trimming: 2 bases; junction bases outside the gene matches: 6. Germline assignment: CDR1 ENHRY and CDR2 SYGVKD. CDR3 nucleotides: TGTGCCATCAGCACGACAGGGGGGTTCACAGATACGCAGTATTTT. The encoded protein is CAISTTGGFTDTQYF.

CDR3 DNA: TGTGCCAGCAGGCCCCCCTTAGATCACCTACGAGAGCAGTACGTC. Its protein product is CASRPPLDHLREQYV. The chain links TRBV7-2 to TRBJ2-7; D ambiguous. The CDR3 contains 15 residues. Deletions cut 6 bases from V and 7 bases from J, with 22 bases between. Germline loops: CDR1 SGHTA, CDR2 FQGNSA.

This chain uses TRBV7-8 with TRBJ2-7; D is unresolved. The CDR3 runs 14 residues. Trimming cost V 3 bases and J 6 bases, with 15 bases left between them. Per germline, CDR1 SGHVS and CDR2 FQNEAQ. The CDR3: CASSFLPGPGEQYV. The CDR3, as DNA: TGTGCCAGCAGCTTTCTGCCGGGTCCGGGCGAGCAGTACGTC.

The V call is TRBV4-1, the J call TRBJ2-7; maybe TRBD1 (6 bases). The CDR3 is made up of 13 amino acids. The V gene's germline CDR1 is MGHRA and CDR2 YSYEKL. V was cut by 5 bases and J by 2 bases, with 10 bases left in between. The chain's CDR3 is CASSKGQAYEQYV. CDR3 bases: TGCGCCAGCAGCAAGGGACAAGCCTACGAGCAGTACGTC.

V usage is TRBV7-3 and J usage is TRBJ2-1; TRBD2 is a possible D gene (6 bases). The CDR3 totals 19 residues. From germline, CDR1 is SGHTA and CDR2 FQGTGA. Trimming shortened V by 1 base and J by 6 bases, and 25 bases separated the two germline ends. Written as DNA, the CDR3 is TGTGCCAGCAGCTTAAAGCCTTTTCTAGAACGGGAGTTTCGCAATGAGCAGTTCTTC. Encoded protein: CASSLKPFLEREFRNEQFF.

V gene TRBV27 combines with J gene TRBJ1-5, with D maybe TRBD1 (5 bases). Germline V gene sequence: CDR1 MNHEY, CDR2 SMNVEV (reference sequence). The CDR3 is 14 residues long. The V gene lost 6 bases and the J gene lost 6 bases, with 15 bases spanning the gap. The CDR3 loop is CASSSTGQFQPQHF. The CDR3 DNA reads as TGTGCCAGCAGCTCAACAGGTCAGTTTCAGCCCCAGCATTTT.

As DNA, the CDR3 is TGTGCCAGCAGTGAAGTTAACCCAGGGGAGCAGTTCTTC. Its translation: CASSEVNPGEQFF. The chain uses TRBV6-4 and TRBJ2-1, with D perhaps TRBD1 (5 bases). The germline gives CDR1 MRHNA, CDR2 SNTAGT. Trimming cost V 3 bases and J 10 bases, with 13 bases left between them. CDR3 length: 13 residues.

The V and J genes are TRBV19 and TRBJ1-1, with D tentatively TRBD1 (5 bases). CDR3 size: 15 residues. Trimming pared 1 base from V and 4 bases from J, leaving 13 bases between. The germline V gene has CDR1 LNHDA and CDR2 SQIVND (reference sequence). Written as DNA, the CDR3 is TGTGCCAGTAGTATAGGGGCGTCAGGGAGCACTGAAGCTTTCTTT. This gives the protein CASSIGASGSTEAFF.

The chain uses TRBV5-1 and TRBJ1-1, with TRBD1 matching 7 bases. The junction had 3 bases not matched to a gene; V was cut back by 1 base and J by 6 bases. Germline CDR1 and CDR2: SGHRS and YFSETQ. The CDR3 has 13 amino acids. The CDR3 protein is CASSLPGTAEAFF. CDR3 coding DNA: TGCGCCAGCAGCTTGCCCGGGACAGCTGAAGCTTTCTTT.

This sequence joins TRBV28 and TRBJ2-1; 14 bases agree with TRBD2. Per the germline V gene, CDR1 is MDHEN and CDR2 is SYDVKM. After removal of 5 bases from V and 8 bases from J, the junction contained 11 bases not matched to a gene. CDR3 length: 17 amino acids. The CDR3 sequence: CASSVLGLAGGVDEQFF. The CDR3 DNA reads as TGTGCCAGCAGTGTGCTAGGACTAGCGGGGGGTGTCGATGAGCAGTTCTTC.

The chain joins TRBV7-9 to TRBJ2-5; possible D gene TRBD2, 5 bases. Germline-derived CDR1 and CDR2 are SEHNR and FQNEAQ (reference sequence). V lost 1 base to trimming and J lost 1 base, with 7 bases between them. The CDR3 has 14 residues. The CDR3 DNA sequence: TGTGCCAGCAGCTTAGTCGGGGTCCAAGAGACCCAGTACTTC. Translating gives CASSLVGVQETQYF.

CDR3 nucleotide sequence: TGCGCCAGCAGCCCCCGCGGGAGGTCTAGCGGGAGCAATGAGCAGTTCTTC. This sequence encodes CASSPRGRSSGSNEQFF. The chain employs TRBV4-1 and TRBJ2-1, with 10 bases matching TRBD2. J was trimmed by 6 bases and V by 4 bases; bases with no gene match: 12. The CDR3 consists of 17 residues. Germline V lookup: CDR1 MGHRA, CDR2 YSYEKL.

The chain links TRBV7-8 to TRBJ2-2; D unclear. Trimming removed 8 bases from V and 2 bases from J, with 3 bases in between. This CDR3 region has 11 residues. Germline lookup yields CDR1 SGHVS and CDR2 FQNEAQ. The CDR3 coding sequence is TGTGCCAGCGGAAACACCGGGGAGCTGTTTTTT. Its protein is CASGNTGELFF.

In this sample, this clone turned up a few times. This rearrangement joins TRBV12-5 to TRBJ1-1; TRBD1 matches at 7 bases. The CDR3 sequence is 15 residues long. Looked up from germline, CDR1 is LGHNT and CDR2 is FRNRAP. V gave up 0 bases and J gave up 5 bases; unmatched junction bases: 6. CDR3 in amino acids: CASGLVGSGGTEAFF. The CDR3 nucleotides are TGTGCTAGTGGTTTGGTAGGGTCAGGGGGAACTGAAGCTTTCTTT.

V and J are TRBV7-2 and TRBJ2-3; D call uncertain. V lost 3 bases, J lost 0 bases, and 7 bases lay in between. This CDR3 contains 14 residues. Germline-derived CDR1 and CDR2 are SGHTA and FQGNSA. CDR3 coding DNA: TGTGCCAGCAGCTTTGACATGAGCACAGATACGCAGTATTTT. It translates to CASSFDMSTDTQYF.

The chain has TRBV7-8 and TRBJ1-1, with a weak D call TRBD1 (5 bases). The CDR3 contains 16 residues. Germline CDR1 and CDR2: SGHVS and FQNEAQ. With 0 bases removed from V and 4 bases from J, the gap between germline ends came to 15 bases. The CDR3 sequence: CASSLAYLQGSTEAFF. For the CDR3, the DNA is TGTGCCAGCAGCTTAGCGTATCTCCAGGGAAGCACTGAAGCTTTCTTT.

The rearrangement uses TRBV9 and TRBJ2-3; D ambiguous. Trimming cost V 4 bases and J 0 bases, with 6 bases left between them. The CDR3 length is 13 residues. Germline CDR1 is SGDLS and CDR2 is YYNGEE. DNA for the CDR3: TGTGCCAGCAGCCCTCTTAGCACAGATACGCAGTATTTT. Translated, it gives CASSPLSTDTQYF.

The J gene is TRBJ1-4, the V gene TRBV2; D gene unclear. V was trimmed by 5 bases and J by 0 bases, leaving 10 bases between them. Germline values: CDR1 SNHLY, CDR2 FYNNEI. CDR3 size: 15 residues. The CDR3 spells CASSLSRATNEKLFF. DNA for the CDR3: TGTGCCAGCAGTCTCTCCAGAGCAACTAATGAAAAACTGTTTTTT.

This chain uses TRBV15 with TRBJ2-1; D is ambiguous. The CDR3 is 12 amino acids. Germline values: CDR1 LNHNV, CDR2 YYDKDF (reference sequence). Trimming pared 6 bases from V and 10 bases from J, leaving 13 bases between. The CDR3: CATSSLSEEQFF. For the CDR3, the DNA is TGTGCCACCAGTTCTTTGTCGGAGGAGCAGTTCTTC.

This sequence joins TRBV28 and TRBJ1-5, with D maybe TRBD1 (6 bases). Germline V gives CDR1 MDHEN, CDR2 SYDVKM. CDR3 size: 15 residues. V lost 2 bases and J 2 bases, leaving 10 bases between the germline ends. CDR3 DNA sequence: TGTGCCAGCAGTTTAAAGTCAGGGGGCAATCAGCCCCAGCATTTT. It yields the protein CASSLKSGGNQPQHF.

Here the CDR3 DNA reads TGTGCCAGCAGTCTTACAGGTGGCGGATCGTATGGCTACACCTTC. Translating gives CASSLTGGGSYGYTF. This rearrangement joins TRBV2 to TRBJ1-2, with D perhaps matching TRBD1 (5 bases). CDR1 and CDR2 (germline): SNHLY, FYNNEI. This CDR3 has 15 amino acids. The V end lost 5 bases, the J end lost 5 bases, and 18 bases lay between the germline ends.

In its sample, this clone was seen once. The V gene is TRBV10-3, the J gene TRBJ2-7, with 10 bases lining up with TRBD2. CDR3 length: 16 amino acids. Germline V CDR1 and CDR2: ENHRY, SYGVKD. The ends lost 4 bases at V and 3 bases at J; junction bases unmatched: 9. In nucleotides, the CDR3 is TGTGCCATCAGTGTAGGGGTAGCGGGAGGCGACTACGAGCAGTACTTC. Its protein product is CAISVGVAGGDYEQYF.

The chain recombines TRBV11-2 with TRBJ2-1, with 10 bases identical to TRBD2. The length of the CDR3 is 15 residues. The germline V gene encodes CDR1 SGHAT and CDR2 FQNNGV. Losses at the gene ends were 0 bases for V and 4 bases for J; bases not matched to a gene: 0. The CDR3 sequence is CASSLEAGGYNEQFF. The CDR3 bases are TGTGCCAGCAGCTTAGAAGCGGGGGGGTACAATGAGCAGTTCTTC.

This clone occurred a few times. The chain is built from TRBV6-1 and TRBJ2-7, with 10 bases aligning to TRBD1. CDR3 length equals 15 residues. Germline V CDR1 and CDR2: MNHNS, SASEGT. Trimming removed 4 bases from V and 5 bases from J; junction bases left unmatched: 8. CDR3 sequence reads: CASSVRDRGLDEQYV. CDR3 bases: TGTGCCAGCAGTGTAAGGGACAGGGGCCTCGACGAGCAGTACGTC.

The chain uses TRBV27 and TRBJ1-1; possibly TRBD1 for D (6 bases). Germline V gene sequence: CDR1 MNHEY, CDR2 SMNVEV (reference sequence). The CDR3 consists of 15 residues. Trimming removed 7 bases at V and 0 bases at J, with 15 bases between. The CDR3 nucleotides read TGTGCCAGCACTCCCCTAGACAGGCTGAACACTGAAGCTTTCTTT. This encodes CASTPLDRLNTEAFF.

CDR3 in amino acids: CASSRGGGPYNEQFF. Here the CDR3 DNA reads TGTGCCAGTAGTCGTGGCGGGGGGCCCTACAATGAGCAGTTCTTC. The V call is TRBV19, the J call TRBJ2-1; TRBD2 matches 8 bases. CDR3 length: 15 residues. V was clipped by 5 bases and J by 2 bases; unmatched bases: 5. Germline V gives CDR1 LNHDA, CDR2 SQIVND (reference sequence). The full variable domain, with the rest looked up from reference TRBV19 and TRBJ2-1, is DGGITQSPKYLFRKEGQNVTLSCEQNLNHDAMYWYRQDPGQGLRLIYYSQIVNDFQKGDIAEGYSVSREKKESFPLTVTSAQKNPTAFYLCASSRGGGPYNEQFFGPGTRLTVL.